This T cell receptor beta chain was observed in a study of blood T cells in healthy people across ages. Study results and limitations: PBMC samples, being unsorted, prevented any conclusive comparison of naive and antigen-experienced cells.

Germline V gene data show CDR1 as MNHNS and CDR2 as SASEGT. The V end was cut by 10 bases, the J end by 4 bases, with 14 bases between. The CDR3 totals 13 residues. Then a second PCR, running roughly 7 to 11 cycles, was carried out with a sample-barcoded 5' primer and a J-beta primer mix. Each TCR beta cDNA got a 12-nucleotide random molecular identifier. Via MiXCR, TCRdb re-called the 5' RACE reads, giving one row per CDR3 protein. Here the sample spans some 1.4 million distinct CDR3 sequences, around 39% being singletons. Comments on this clonotype: Its antigen is still unknown.

Peripheral blood from each donor was collected in a volume of approximately 9.2 milliliters. They isolated at least 6.5 million PBMCs from each sample. Sequenced material: blood. This clonotype was obtained from a young woman in good health. This chain joins TRBV6-1 and TRBJ2-1; D not resolved. The CDR3 protein is CAIMVGSYNEQFF. CDR3 in DNA: TGTGCCATCATGGTAGGTAGTTACAATGAGCAGTTCTTC.